The present TCR beta chain was sequenced within a study of cytomegalovirus exposure and HLA in healthy donors (dated by TCRdb to 2016 to 2017). With respect to the entire study: According to an earlier analysis of around 600 of the donors, 150 million to 200 million T cells yielded 117 million unique TCR beta sequences and less than 300 Gb of sequence data. The number of donors typed differed by locus, with about 629-640 for A, B, C, DRB1 and DQB1, around 520 for DQA1, 600 to 610 for DPA1, and approximately 470 for DPB1. Every discovery cohort repertoire had been produced on one sequencing platform. Roughly 300 gigabases of sequencing data and approximately 93 million unique TCR sequences were included in an early release covering roughly 600 HLA-typed donors. The study was designed to test whether signatures of past pathogen exposure could be identified by cataloging public T cell receptors. Among a few hundred genotyped donors of the cohort, an average of 235,054 unique TCR beta nucleotide sequences were sequenced per donor, around a sixth of them non-productive. Genome-wide SNP genotypes for about three fifths of the 666 donors were used in a later genetic analysis, which treated that subset as a discovery cohort. Donor age, sex, ethnicity and CMV serostatus were collected together with the repertoire data. To study patterns of TCR occurrence, a later analysis re-analyzed previously published TCR beta repertoires from more than 550 donors and added high-resolution HLA genotyping. The study used immunosequencing to profile the T cell repertoires of 600 to 850 subjects and linked those repertoires to cytomegalovirus serostatus. Because of strong linkage in the cohort, five DR-DQ haplotypes were treated as single units for association and clustering. Along with the roughly 670-subject first cohort, a separate validation cohort of 120 different subjects was used. HLA typing covered class I and class II loci at four-digit resolution. High-throughput TCR immunosequencing, statistical association of individual TCRs with disease status, and machine learning were combined to predict cytomegalovirus infection status. Among the roughly 370 genotyped donors, 75% to 90% belonged to the genetic ancestry cluster associated with self-reported Caucasian donors. An earlier analysis of 587 of the donors used high-throughput TCR beta sequencing to judge whether each TCR beta V gene segment behaved as functional or pseudogenic. The later analysis used no new phenotypic data to find candidate immune exposures, relying instead on TCR beta sequences and their occurrence across donors. What the research found in general, with its limitations: In a later analysis, several top co-occurrence clusters were reported to appear linked to parvovirus B19, influenza, CMV and Epstein-Barr virus. Strong co-occurrence of HLA alleles, especially DR and DQ, made assigning TCR associations to individual alleles difficult. Most CMV-associated TCR beta chains appeared to be HLA-restricted in a later analysis, and the HLA associations seemed to be driven largely by CMV exposure. Because counts were too low, 15 to 20 rarely observed V segments, including chromosome 9 orphons, were excluded from the earlier analysis of fewer than 650 of the donors. The study gave a list of 150 to 200 TCR beta chains associated with cytomegalovirus. Because some donors lacked HLA typing at each locus, the association tests relied only on the typed subset. A few of the identified cytomegalovirus-associated TCR beta chains were confirmed in vitro to be specific for cytomegalovirus antigens. The presence/absence analyses assumed that sequencing depth was roughly uniform across donors, and that assumption may not be true. In a later analysis, HLA-associated TCR beta chains were found to be more clonally expanded and to have lower generation probabilities than equally common non-associated chains. At a false discovery rate of 0.05, a later analysis linked some 17,000 TCR beta sequences to specific HLA alleles. Linkage disequilibrium might explain the correlated functional status among segregating V segments, but an unknown experimental factor could not be excluded. An earlier analysis of several hundred of the donors showed that most TCR beta V segments appeared in productive rearrangements either about 90% or about 30% of the time, which broadly matched IMGT annotations. A later analysis found that TCR association rates varied across HLA loci, with DRB1 alleles showing the most associated TCRs and HLA-C alleles the fewest. A group of highly shared sequence variants was considered likely to be a technical artifact of the sequencing pipeline. In a later genetic analysis, a missense DCLRE1C variant was associated with V-gene and J-gene trimming of TCR beta chains, and the association was replicated in an independent cohort. A further reported finding was that TCR beta sequences accurately predicted the HLA-A and HLA-B alleles for most subjects in the first cohort. According to the authors, the approach could potentially be generalized to other disease states and immunological phenotypes. The cohort was sequenced for TCR beta chains only, and without alpha or paired-chain data the features that could be detected were limited. In both the original and validation cohorts, the classifier was reported to diagnose cytomegalovirus status with high specificity and sensitivity. For the cohort, immune exposure information was limited to CMV serostatus. In a later genetic analysis, fewer N-insertions in productive TCRs were reported among donors in an Asian-associated ancestry cluster than the roughly 640-donor mean. Most TCR sequences were observed very rarely across donors, whereas some public TCRs were present in many individuals.

Library generation was performed with the immunoSEQ multiplex PCR assay. The multiplex PCR relied on a mix of 60 forward primers for TCR Vbeta segments and 13 reverse primers for TCR Jbeta segments. The CDR3 region of rearranged TCR beta genes was amplified from genomic DNA with a multiplex PCR assay. The amplified TCR beta libraries were sequenced on the Illumina HiSeq System as 87-base-pair reads. Per the source publication's procedure: A later analysis tallied around 82 million unique TCR beta chains across the roughly 610 repertoires, and about 10 million of those chains were shared by two or more donors. Raw reads were error-corrected and collapsed into unique sequences by a nearest-neighbor algorithm in which closely related sequences were merged to remove PCR and sequencing errors. CDR3 sequences were aligned to IMGT reference sequences to assign V, D and J gene segments. For a sequence to be retained, a match of at least six nucleotides was required to both a V gene segment and a J gene segment. A rearrangement counted as productive if the CDR3 had no stop codons and remained in frame with V and J, and every other rearrangement counted as non-productive. CDR3 was defined by IMGT convention, running from the second conserved V-encoded cysteine to the conserved J-encoded phenylalanine. The earlier analysis of about 530 of the donors excluded any sequence lacking an unambiguous match to a single V gene segment. An earlier analysis of approximately 590 of the donors classified V segments as functional when productive rearrangements were above 56.7% and as segregating when the standard deviation between donors was above 5%. A statistical classification framework was built for diagnosing cytomegalovirus status from the catalog of TCR beta chain sequences. V and J gene assignment, in a later analysis, came from comparing TCR nucleotide sequences with IMGT/GENE-DB human TR gene sequences. Using the TCRdist pipeline, a later analysis assigned CDR3 sequences along with most-parsimonious VDJ recombination scenarios. A later analysis defined each TCR beta chain by its CDR3 amino acid sequence plus V-gene family, and excluded reads lacking a unique V-gene family. To address suspected cross-contamination and a sequencing artifact, a later analysis removed around 590 highly shared, low-generation-probability nucleotide sequences. For each public chain, a later analysis derived a clonal expansion index from normalized ranks of inferred template counts within each repertoire. A later analysis computed generation probabilities with a VDJ recombination model fitted to out-of-frame rearrangements, and checked the results against IGoR. In a later analysis, hypergeometric tests were used to score TCR-TCR, TCR-HLA and TCR-CMV co-occurrence, with a repertoire-size bias correction applied to TCR pairs. To estimate false discovery rates, a later analysis permuted the HLA or CMV assignments 20 times. In a later analysis, co-occurring TCRs were grouped with DBSCAN, and TCRdist sequence similarity was added when clustering was performed within HLA-allele-positive subsets. Co-occurrence clustering excluded repertoires with fewer than 30,000 or more than 120,000 public chains, plus five with anomalous nucleotide sharing. As stored in TCRdb, this immuneACCESS dataset retains in-frame rearrangements with V and J assigned. A fraction of the clones does not appear; measured against another copy, unresolved V genes explain less than half of the discrepancy, and the remainder lacks a known reason. V and J calls and clone size are given by that table; D and trimming were obtained from the DNA. The sample includes about 76,000 clones, with roughly 76% observed a single time. About 1.9% of the sample goes to the ten largest clones.

The cohort consisted of 650 to 700 healthy bone marrow donors. At the time of sampling, all cohort members were nominally healthy, though unrecorded immune exposures were likely present. The donor tested CMV seronegative and was one of the 352 seronegative cohort members. A peripheral blood sample was collected from each donor, and TCR beta sequencing was performed on peripheral blood mononuclear cells. The Qiagen DNeasy Blood Extraction Kit was used to extract genomic DNA from the blood cell samples. On this clone itself: Its antigen has not been determined. Base quality data are lacking; no much larger clone is found one base away.

The receptor comes from a woman in her twenties or thirties in good health and CMV-seronegative. Specimen: PBMCs.

The DNA is as follows: TGTGCCAGCAGCTGGACTAGCGGCTCCTACGAGCAGTACTTC. The translation is CASSWTSGSYEQYF. Recombination linked TRBV11-1 to TRBJ2-7; 10 nucleotides in the junction match TRBD2. Inclusive of the bounding cysteine and phenylalanine, the CDR3 is 14 residues long. The kept DNA is CDR3 alone, 42 bases in frame from the first base. The germline V gene (reference sequence) specifies SGHAT as CDR1 and FQDESV as CDR2. Compared with germline, V lacks 4 bases and J lacks 0 bases; bases without a gene match: 0.